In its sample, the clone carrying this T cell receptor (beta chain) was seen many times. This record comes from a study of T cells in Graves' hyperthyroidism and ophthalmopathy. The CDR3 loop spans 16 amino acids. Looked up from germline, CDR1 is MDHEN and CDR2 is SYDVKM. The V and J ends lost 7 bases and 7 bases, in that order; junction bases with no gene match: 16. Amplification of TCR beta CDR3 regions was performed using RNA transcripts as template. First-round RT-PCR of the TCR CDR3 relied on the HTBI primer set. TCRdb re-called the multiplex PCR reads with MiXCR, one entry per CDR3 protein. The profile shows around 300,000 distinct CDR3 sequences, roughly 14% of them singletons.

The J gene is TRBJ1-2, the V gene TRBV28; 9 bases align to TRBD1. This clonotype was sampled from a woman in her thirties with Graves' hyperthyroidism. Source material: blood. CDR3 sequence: CASNNGGGQGFAGYTF. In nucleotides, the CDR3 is TGTGCCAGCAATAACGGGGGGGGACAGGGCTTTGCTGGCTACACCTTC.